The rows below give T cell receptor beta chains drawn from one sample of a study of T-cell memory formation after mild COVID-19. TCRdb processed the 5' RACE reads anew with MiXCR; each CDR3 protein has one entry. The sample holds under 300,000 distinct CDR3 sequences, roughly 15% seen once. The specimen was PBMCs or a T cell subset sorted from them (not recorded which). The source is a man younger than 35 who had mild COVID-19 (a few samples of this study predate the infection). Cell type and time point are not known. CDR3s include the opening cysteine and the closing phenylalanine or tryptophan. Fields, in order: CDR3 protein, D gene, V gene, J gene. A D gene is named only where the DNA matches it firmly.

CDR3: CASSHRTSGGTITDTQYF; D: TRBD2; V: TRBV4-1; J: TRBJ2-3
CDR3: CASSDSLDRVNLVKNIQYF; D: TRBD1; V: TRBV6-4; J: TRBJ2-4
CDR3: CASSLMTGQETQYF; D: -; V: TRBV5-1; J: TRBJ2-5
CDR3: CASSYQGFGTDF; D: -; V: TRBV6-2/TRBV6-3; J: TRBJ2-5
CDR3: CASSVRGRDTIYF; D: -; V: TRBV7-9; J: TRBJ1-3
CDR3: CASSHGIINEQFF; D: -; V: TRBV4-3; J: TRBJ2-1
CDR3: CASSHGRGAQYF; D: -; V: TRBV3-1; J: TRBJ2-3
CDR3: CASRDRGQREQYF; D: TRBD1; V: TRBV6-6; J: TRBJ2-7
CDR3: CASSPRGVGEQYF; D: TRBD2; V: TRBV5-6; J: TRBJ2-7
CDR3: CAWSGGLGNEQFF; D: -; V: TRBV30; J: TRBJ2-1
CDR3: CASLKTANTEAFF; D: -; V: TRBV7-9; J: TRBJ1-1
CDR3: CASSQSPMAGQFF; D: -; V: TRBV4-3; J: TRBJ2-1
CDR3: CASSLVDFGNTIYF; D: -; V: TRBV5-5; J: TRBJ1-3
CDR3: CASRHNMNRHSGELFF; D: -; V: TRBV7-2; J: TRBJ2-2
CDR3: CASSYDLAKNIQYF; D: -; V: TRBV11-2; J: TRBJ2-4
CDR3: CASLQEPNTEAFF; D: -; V: TRBV6-2/TRBV6-3; J: TRBJ1-1
CDR3: CASSEQGMSYEQYF; D: -; V: TRBV2; J: TRBJ2-7
CDR3: CSARSAGTYEQYF; D: -; V: TRBV20-1; J: TRBJ2-7
CDR3: CASRKKGGDGQPQHF; D: -; V: TRBV6-6; J: TRBJ1-5
CDR3: CASSQVAGRMGQETQYF; D: -; V: TRBV4-3; J: TRBJ2-5
CDR3: CASSLDGLGGDEQFF; D: TRBD1; V: TRBV5-1; J: TRBJ2-1
CDR3: CASSLGVSPQGTEQFF; D: -; V: TRBV5-1; J: TRBJ2-1
CDR3: CARPPPNTEAFF; D: -; V: TRBV18; J: TRBJ1-1
CDR3: CASNRNRGMRNSPLHF; D: TRBD1; V: TRBV7-3; J: TRBJ1-6
CDR3: CASTSSGQGTQYF; D: -; V: TRBV7-2; J: TRBJ2-5
CDR3: CASSLLGQNELTGELFF; D: -; V: TRBV5-6; J: TRBJ2-2
CDR3: CASSSTGGQPQHF; D: -; V: TRBV7-9; J: TRBJ1-5
CDR3: CATSDLSGREQFF; D: -; V: TRBV24-1; J: TRBJ2-1
CDR3: CAISEGTDTQYF; D: -; V: TRBV10-3; J: TRBJ2-3
CDR3: CASKRQVTDTQYF; D: -; V: TRBV2; J: TRBJ2-3
CDR3: CASSLEGPSTDTQYF; D: -; V: TRBV7-2; J: TRBJ2-3
CDR3: CASSSEGADTQYF; D: -; V: TRBV5-1; J: TRBJ2-3
CDR3: CASSLEVGAYEQYF; D: -; V: TRBV5-1; J: TRBJ2-7
CDR3: CASSFEAGGGTQYF; D: TRBD2; V: TRBV5-1; J: TRBJ2-3
CDR3: CAISESFSTGNTIYF; D: -; V: TRBV10-3; J: TRBJ1-3
CDR3: CASSSLIGGSLEKLFF; D: -; V: TRBV5-1; J: TRBJ1-4
CDR3: CASSLDIYGGEFSEQFF; D: -; V: TRBV11-2; J: TRBJ2-1
CDR3: CASSPLQGDQPQHF; D: -; V: TRBV7-9; J: TRBJ1-5
CDR3: CASSLAEGTGELFF; D: -; V: TRBV5-5; J: TRBJ2-2
CDR3: CASSYLGGSDTQYF; D: -; V: TRBV6-5; J: TRBJ2-3
CDR3: CSARDLELGTQYF; D: -; V: TRBV20-1; J: TRBJ2-5